This TCR beta chain is drawn from a study of T cells expressing NK-cell markers. In the study overall: In sorted CD3+CD56+NKG2C+, CD3+CD56+NKG2C- and CD3+CD56-NKG2C+ T cells, TCR beta repertoires were obtained. Among the eight sequenced donors, seven tested HCMV-seropositive and one tested seronegative.

Germline V lookup: CDR1 DFQATT, CDR2 SNEGSKA (reference sequence). This CDR3 region has 14 residues. For TCR beta, cDNA was produced by 5'RACE template switching with UMIs. With the 5' RACE reads reprocessed, TCRdb shows one record per CDR3 protein and no DNA. The table for this sample gives 500,000 or so distinct CDR3 sequences. Material: blood T cells: a sorted CD56 or NKG2C T cell subset, CD4+ or CD8+ T cells, or bulk PBMC T cells (not recorded which). The chain is built from TRBV20-1 and TRBJ1-6. The clonotype comes from a young man in good health. The chain's CDR3 is CSASRPGLYSPLHF.